The 23 T cell receptor beta chains given below trace back to one sample, sequenced in a study of cytomegalovirus exposure and HLA in healthy donors. Assay used: immunoSEQ multiplex PCR; TCRdb lists only in-frame clones, some missing. Of 150,000 to 200,000 clones in the sample, approximately 96% were seen once. Sequenced: PBMCs. The receptor set was obtained from a woman aged 18 to 35 in good health and CMV-seronegative.

The chain uses TRBV6-1 and TRBJ2-2; possible D gene TRBD2, 6 bases. CDR1 MNHNS and CDR2 SASEGT come from the germline V gene. This CDR3 region has 15 residues. Trimming removed 8 bases from V and 6 bases from J, with 19 bases in between. The DNA of the CDR3 is TGTGCCAGCCTACCGGGGACTTTGGGGGCCGGGGAGCTGTTTTTT. This gives the protein CASLPGTLGAGELFF.

The chain joins TRBV27 to TRBJ1-4, with TRBD1 as a possible D gene (5 bases). V was clipped by 2 bases and J by 3 bases, with 10 bases between them. The germline gives CDR1 MNHEY, CDR2 SMNVEV (reference sequence). The CDR3 extends over 15 amino acids. The CDR3 protein is CASSLGGGANEKLFF. In DNA, the CDR3 is TGTGCCAGCAGTTTAGGCGGAGGGGCTAATGAAAAACTGTTTTTT.

This clone was observed a handful of times. The chain uses TRBV4-1 and TRBJ2-7, with D unclear. From germline, CDR1 is MGHRA and CDR2 YSYEKL. Trimming left V 1 base short and J 3 bases short, with 16 bases between. This CDR3 is 16 amino acids long. CDR3 in DNA: TGCGCCAGCAGCCAAGGTGGAAACAGCCCTCTCTACGAGCAGTACTTC. This encodes CASSQGGNSPLYEQYF.

The rearrangement links TRBV5-1 to TRBJ2-2, with a tentative D call TRBD1 (5 bases). Germline lookup yields CDR1 SGHRS and CDR2 YFSETQ. Trimming stripped 1 base from V and 4 bases from J, with 11 bases between. The CDR3 sequence is 15 residues long. Written as DNA, the CDR3 is TGCGCCAGCAGCTTGTCACAGGTCCCCACCGGGGAGCTGTTTTTT. Its protein is CASSLSQVPTGELFF.

V is TRBV27 and J is TRBJ2-1, with 14 bases fitting TRBD2. CDR1 is MNHEY and CDR2 is SMNVEV in the germline V gene (reference sequence). The CDR3 consists of 18 residues. V was clipped by 5 bases and J by 1 base; unmatched bases: 7. This CDR3 is CASSHGTSGGRSYNEQFF. The CDR3 DNA follows: TGTGCCAGCAGTCACGGGACTAGCGGGGGTAGGTCCTACAATGAGCAGTTCTTC.

The chain joins TRBV14 to TRBJ2-5, with 7 bases aligning to TRBD1. CDR3 length equals 18 residues. Germline CDR1 and CDR2: SGHDN and FVKESK. V trimming: 6 bases; J trimming: 2 bases; junction bases outside the gene matches: 18. Here the CDR3 reads CASSLGQTKITVQETQYF. CDR3 bases: TGTGCCAGCAGTCTGGGACAGACCAAAATTACCGTACAAGAGACCCAGTACTTC. Looking up the rest from reference TRBV14 and TRBJ2-5 gives the full variable domain: EAGVTQFPSHSVIEKGQTVTLRCDPISGHDNLYWYRRVMGKEIKFLLHFVKESKQDESGMPNNRFLAERTGGTYSTLKVQPAELEDSGVYFCASSLGQTKITVQETQYFGPGTRLLVL.

The chain combines TRBV9 with TRBJ1-2; 7 nucleotides line up with TRBD1. The germline V gene encodes CDR1 SGDLS and CDR2 YYNGEE. The CDR3 has 14 residues. V was pared by 4 bases and J by 4 bases, with 7 bases of the junction left unmatched. The CDR3 loop reads CASSSGQLIYGYTF. In nucleotides, the CDR3 is TGTGCCAGCAGCTCGGGACAGCTGATCTATGGCTACACCTTC.

The chain joins TRBV6-1 to TRBJ1-2, with D tentatively TRBD1 (6 bases). Germline V gene sequence: CDR1 MNHNS, CDR2 SASEGT. Trimming took off 7 bases at V and 8 bases at J, with 23 bases between the two ends. This CDR3 comprises 15 residues. Here the CDR3 reads CASTILRGGARGYTF. Written as DNA, the CDR3 is TGTGCCAGCACGATATTGCGGGGGGGCGCAAGGGGCTACACCTTC.

The chain employs TRBV6-5 and TRBJ2-1, with D unresolved. Trimming took off 6 bases at V and 10 bases at J, with 13 bases between the two ends. Germline loops: CDR1 MNHEY, CDR2 SVGAGI. The length of the CDR3 is 12 residues. The CDR3 nucleotides are TGTGCCAGCAGCCGTTTTTTCGGGGAGCAGTTCTTC. Translating it yields CASSRFFGEQFF.

The chain employs TRBV19 and TRBJ1-2; unclear D gene. Trimming removed 5 bases from V and 4 bases from J, with 11 bases in between. CDR3 length: 13 amino acids. Per the germline V gene, CDR1 is LNHDA and CDR2 is SQIVND (reference sequence). CDR3 coding DNA: TGTGCCAGTAGTCCCAACTCAGGCTATGGCTACACCTTC. Protein sequence: CASSPNSGYGYTF.

This clone has only one observation. The rearrangement links TRBV19 to TRBJ2-5; 15 nucleotides line up with TRBD2. Germline V CDR1 and CDR2: LNHDA, SQIVND (reference sequence). The V and J ends lost 5 bases and 1 base, in that order; junction bases with no gene match: 5. CDR3 length: 17 residues. The CDR3 sequence is CASSSGLAGGLQETQYF. The CDR3 DNA sequence: TGTGCCAGTAGTTCGGGACTAGCGGGGGGTCTCCAAGAGACCCAGTACTTC.

The chain combines TRBV29-1 with TRBJ2-3; 7 bases are shared with TRBD2. The CDR3 extends over 18 amino acids. Germline CDR1 reads SQVTM; CDR2 reads ANQGSEA. Trimming took 4 bases from V and 14 from J; bases not matched to a gene: 30. For the CDR3, the DNA is TGCAGCGTTGGCCGATTAGGACTAGACCACCGCACAGTGGCGCAGTGGTATTTT. Protein product: CSVGRLGLDHRTVAQWYF.

The V gene is TRBV7-2, the J gene TRBJ2-3, with 10 bases fitting TRBD2. The CDR3 is 14 amino acids. Germline loops: CDR1 SGHTA, CDR2 FQGNSA. After removal of 7 bases from V and 6 bases from J, the junction contained 7 bases not matched to a gene. Here the CDR3 reads CASTLAGPPDTQYF. CDR3 nucleotide sequence: TGTGCCAGCACACTAGCGGGGCCACCGGATACGCAGTATTTT.

V gene TRBV5-6 combines with J gene TRBJ1-2; a possible D gene is TRBD1 (5 bases). There are 15 residues in the CDR3. Germline V CDR1 and CDR2: SGHDT, YYEEEE. V was trimmed by 4 bases and J by 8 bases, leaving 21 bases between them. The DNA of the CDR3 is TGTGCCAGCAGCCCGGACAACGGGGGGTCGGACGGCTACACCTTC. Translation: CASSPDNGGSDGYTF.

The rearrangement joins TRBV20-1 to TRBJ2-1; D unresolved. V lost 5 bases to trimming and J lost 3 bases, with 2 bases between them. Germline V gene data show CDR1 as DFQATT and CDR2 as SNEGSKA (reference sequence). The CDR3 totals 10 residues. CDR3 amino acids: CSALYNEQFF. In DNA, the CDR3 is TGCAGTGCTCTCTACAATGAGCAGTTCTTC.

This chain joins TRBV27 and TRBJ1-5; D not resolved. This CDR3 region has 15 residues. Germline V gene lookup returns CDR1 MNHEY and CDR2 SMNVEV (reference sequence). The V gene lost 6 bases and the J gene lost 0 bases, with 12 bases spanning the gap. CDR3: CASSRDTYSNQPQHF. CDR3 DNA sequence: TGTGCCAGCAGCCGAGACACGTATAGCAATCAGCCCCAGCATTTT.

This clone appeared once. The rearrangement joins TRBV6-5 to TRBJ2-2; 10 nucleotides agree with TRBD2. CDR3 length: 14 residues. From germline, CDR1 is MNHEY and CDR2 SVGAGI. J was trimmed by 3 bases and V by 8 bases; bases with no gene match: 3. CDR3 coding DNA: TGTGCCAGCCGGGGACTAGCGTACACCGGGGAGCTGTTTTTT. It specifies CASRGLAYTGELFF.

J is TRBJ1-5 and V is TRBV5-6, with TRBD1 identical over 8 bases. Looked up from germline, CDR1 is SGHDT and CDR2 is YYEEEE. CDR3 length: 16 amino acids. V lost 4 bases to trimming and J lost 0 bases; unmatched junction nucleotides: 6. In DNA, the CDR3 is TGTGCCAGCAGCACCCGGACAGGGAATAGCAATCAGCCCCAGCATTTT. Its protein is CASSTRTGNSNQPQHF.

This clone was found once. CDR3 residues: CASSRNHRAGEAFF. The CDR3 DNA sequence: TGCGCCAGCAGCCGAAATCACAGGGCGGGTGAAGCTTTCTTT. V gene TRBV4-3 combines with J gene TRBJ1-1; a possible D gene is TRBD1 (6 bases). The CDR3 is 14 amino acids. CDR1 and CDR2 (germline): LGHNA, YSLEER. The V and J ends lost 4 bases and 7 bases respectively, with 16 bases between them.

The chain has TRBV7-2 and TRBJ1-2; D ambiguous. Trimming cost V 5 bases and J 8 bases, with 27 bases left between them. The CDR3 extends over 17 amino acids. Germline CDR1 SGHTA, CDR2 FQGNSA. CDR3: CASSLPAAQVLFGGYTF. CDR3 DNA sequence: TGTGCCAGCAGCCTCCCCGCAGCCCAGGTGCTATTTGGCGGCTACACCTTC.

The chain recombines TRBV4-1 with TRBJ1-2, with D possibly matching TRBD1 (5 bases). The V gene lost 1 base and the J gene lost 0 bases, with 15 bases spanning the gap. Germline V gene sequence: CDR1 MGHRA, CDR2 YSYEKL. The CDR3 spans 17 residues. CDR3 protein: CASSQAQGGITNYGYTF. DNA of the CDR3: TGCGCCAGCAGCCAAGCGCAGGGAGGTATCACTAACTATGGCTACACCTTC.

V gene TRBV2 combines with J gene TRBJ1-2; D is perhaps TRBD1 (5 bases). The length of the CDR3 is 14 residues. V was clipped by 1 base and J by 2 bases, with 8 bases between them. Germline CDR1 SNHLY, CDR2 FYNNEI. In DNA, the CDR3 is TGTGCCAGCAGTGAAGGTGGGGCAAACTATGGCTACACCTTC. This codes for CASSEGGANYGYTF.

The chain employs TRBV9 and TRBJ2-3, with 11 bases that match TRBD2. Germline V lookup: CDR1 SGDLS, CDR2 YYNGEE. J gave up 2 bases and V 3 bases, and 11 bases lay outside the gene matches. The CDR3 runs to 18 residues. The DNA of the CDR3 is TGTGCCAGCAGCGGCTCACTAGCGGGGGACGCATTCACAGATACGCAGTATTTT. As protein: CASSGSLAGDAFTDTQYF.